The 32 T cell receptor beta chains given below trace back to one sample, sequenced in a study of CD8+CD57+ T cells in acquired aplastic anemia. CDR3 and TCR beta VDJ profiling relied on a genomic DNA template. TCRdb independently ran MiXCR on the reads; one entry per CDR3 protein. The profile covers around 230,000 distinct CDR3 sequences, with approximately 60% appearing a single time and approximately 30% taken by the ten largest. Material: sorted CD4+, CD8+, or CD8+CD57+ T cells (not recorded which) from PBMCs. These receptors all come from a human donor in good health.

The sample holds a few counts of this clonotype. This chain connects TRBV20-1 to TRBJ1-5; a possible D gene is TRBD1 (6 bases). V dropped 0 bases and J dropped 1 base, with 16 bases sitting between them. This CDR3 is 17 amino acids long. Germline CDR1 is DFQATT and CDR2 is SNEGSKA (reference sequence). The CDR3 coding sequence is TGCAGTGCTAGAGATATCAGTGGGGGCGGAAGCAATCAGCCCCAGCATTTT. Protein product: CSARDISGGGSNQPQHF.

This clonotype was counted ten times or more. The gene calls are TRBV4-1 and TRBJ1-2, with D hard to call. Germline-derived CDR1 and CDR2 are MGHRA and YSYEKL. V was shortened by 3 bases and J by 0 bases, with 8 bases between the two germline ends. CDR3 length: 14 residues. DNA of the CDR3: TGCGCCAGCAGCCACGCCGGGCCTAACTATGGCTACACCTTC. Its translation is CASSHAGPNYGYTF.

V gene TRBV24-1 combines with J gene TRBJ2-5; D is ambiguous. CDR3 length: 15 residues. Germline lookup yields CDR1 KGHDR and CDR2 SFDVKD. The ends were cut back, 3 bases at V and 5 bases at J, with 15 bases in the middle. CDR3 amino acids: CATSDPSEYRETQYF. CDR3 sequence (DNA): TGTGCCACCAGTGATCCGTCGGAGTATCGGGAGACCCAGTACTTC.

The V gene is TRBV7-8, the J gene TRBJ2-3, with D possibly TRBD2 on 5 matching bases. The CDR3 is made up of 14 amino acids. Trimming pared 0 bases from V and 5 bases from J, leaving 9 bases between. In germline, CDR1 is SGHVS, CDR2 FQNEAQ. CDR3 bases: TGTGCCAGCAGCTTAGCCTTCGGAGGAGATACGCAGTATTTT. It is translated as CASSLAFGGDTQYF.

The chain links TRBV20-1 to TRBJ2-2; no definite D call. The CDR3 runs to 13 residues. Trimming left V 2 bases short and J 0 bases short, with 4 bases between. CDR1 is DFQATT and CDR2 is SNEGSKA in the germline V gene (reference sequence). The CDR3 loop reads CSARWTNTGELFF. CDR3 DNA sequence: TGCAGTGCTAGATGGACGAACACCGGGGAGCTGTTTTTT.

This clonotype was seen just once. V gene TRBV6-1 combines with J gene TRBJ1-2; D is possibly TRBD1 (5 bases). The V and J ends lost 0 bases and 2 bases respectively, with 10 bases between them. Germline lookup yields CDR1 MNHNS and CDR2 SASEGT. This CDR3 spans 15 amino acids. CDR3 protein: CASSEAIDRNYGYTF. In nucleotides, the CDR3 is TGTGCCAGCAGTGAAGCTATCGACAGAAACTATGGCTACACCTTC.

The chain joins TRBV20-1 to TRBJ1-5, with 10 bases aligning to TRBD1. The germline V gene has CDR1 DFQATT and CDR2 SNEGSKA (reference sequence). V shed 1 base, J shed 3 bases, and the junction held 3 bases outside the gene matches. This CDR3 spans 15 amino acids. The CDR3 loop reads CSARGQGADNQPQHF. For the CDR3, the DNA is TGCAGTGCTAGAGGACAGGGGGCGGACAATCAGCCCCAGCATTTT.

The V and J genes are TRBV7-8 and TRBJ2-3, with 11 bases identical to TRBD2. With V trimmed by 7 bases and J by 6 bases, 12 bases remained unmatched. This CDR3 region has 16 residues. Looked up from germline, CDR1 is SGHVS and CDR2 is FQNEAQ. This chain's CDR3 is CASTPRPGTSGDTQYF. For the CDR3, the DNA is TGTGCCAGCACCCCTAGGCCCGGGACTAGCGGCGATACGCAGTATTTT.

This chain links TRBV29-1 with TRBJ2-1, with 11 bases lining up with TRBD2. The CDR3 loop spans 14 amino acids. Per germline, CDR1 SQVTM and CDR2 ANQGSEA. Trimming took 7 bases from V and 10 from J; bases not matched to a gene: 12. CDR3 amino acids: CSAWVLAGEGEQFF. CDR3 nucleotide sequence: TGCAGCGCGTGGGTACTAGCGGGAGAGGGCGAGCAGTTCTTC.

The sample holds one count of this clonotype. J is TRBJ2-2 and V is TRBV7-9; TRBD1 might be the D (6 bases). Trimming took off 5 bases at V and 4 bases at J, with 11 bases between the two ends. The CDR3 totals 14 residues. Per germline, CDR1 SEHNR and CDR2 FQNEAQ (reference sequence). Here the CDR3 DNA reads TGTGCCAGCAGCCGGGAAGGGGGCACCGGGGAGCTGTTTTTT. Protein sequence: CASSREGGTGELFF. Looking up the rest from reference TRBV7-9 and TRBJ2-2 gives the full variable domain: DTGVSQNPRHKITKRGQNVTFRCDPISEHNRLYWYRQTLGQGPEFLTYFQNEAQLEKSRLLSDRFSAERPKGSFSTLEIQRTEQGDSAMYLCASSREGGTGELFFGEGSRLTVL.

The chain is built from TRBV7-3 and TRBJ2-1; D might be TRBD2 (6 bases). Germline V gene sequence: CDR1 SGHTA, CDR2 FQGTGA. V dropped 4 bases and J dropped 11 bases, with 9 bases sitting between them. This CDR3 has 11 residues. In DNA, the CDR3 is TGTGCCAGCAGCTCCGGGGGAAAGCAGTTCTTC. Residues: CASSSGGKQFF.

This clonotype was recorded only once. The J gene is TRBJ1-2, the V gene TRBV29-1, with D tentatively TRBD1 (5 bases). V dropped 7 bases and J dropped 6 bases, with 15 bases sitting between them. The CDR3 contains 12 residues. Looked up from germline, CDR1 is SQVTM and CDR2 is ANQGSEA. The CDR3 DNA reads TGCAGCGCCGTGGGGACGGTCCATGGCTACACCTTC. Translation: CSAVGTVHGYTF.

The chain employs TRBV7-9 and TRBJ2-5; D gene ambiguous. Germline CDR1 and CDR2: SEHNR and FQNEAQ (reference sequence). This CDR3 has 13 residues. V lost 3 bases, J lost 0 bases, and 5 bases lay in between. For the CDR3, the DNA is TGTGCCAGCAGCTTCCCCGACCAAGAGACCCAGTACTTC. Translating it yields CASSFPDQETQYF. Supplemented by reference TRBV7-9 and TRBJ2-5, the full variable domain reads DTGVSQNPRHKITKRGQNVTFRCDPISEHNRLYWYRQTLGQGPEFLTYFQNEAQLEKSRLLSDRFSAERPKGSFSTLEIQRTEQGDSAMYLCASSFPDQETQYFGPGTRLLVL.

This clonotype occurred a few times. The V gene is TRBV5-6, the J gene TRBJ1-1; D call uncertain. Trimming pared 0 bases from V and 6 bases from J, leaving 9 bases between. The germline gives CDR1 SGHDT, CDR2 YYEEEE. The CDR3 loop spans 13 amino acids. The CDR3 is CASSLGGVAEAFF. The CDR3 region has the DNA TGTGCCAGCAGCTTGGGCGGGGTAGCTGAAGCTTTCTTT.

On this clonotype itself: A read error may account for a junction end that differs from germline. This chain uses TRBV7-2 with TRBJ2-5; 7 bases match TRBD2. The germline gives CDR1 SGHTA, CDR2 FQGNSA. The CDR3 covers 16 residues. This CDR3 reads CASSISGRGSGETQCF. In DNA form, the CDR3 reads TGTGCCAGCAGCATAAGCGGTAGGGGAAGCGGGGAGACCCAGTGCTTC.

This clonotype was seen only once. The gene calls are TRBV20-1 and TRBJ1-1, with no clear D. Germline V gene sequence: CDR1 DFQATT, CDR2 SNEGSKA (reference sequence). Trimming stripped 0 bases from V and 4 bases from J, with 9 bases between. This CDR3 has 13 amino acids. This CDR3 reads CSARDWGATEAFF. The CDR3 DNA is TGCAGTGCTAGAGATTGGGGAGCCACTGAAGCTTTCTTT.

On this clonotype itself: No conserved phenylalanine or tryptophan is present at the end of the CDR3, so a read error is the likely explanation. The V and J genes are TRBV20-1 and TRBJ1-2; possible D gene TRBD1, 5 bases. Germline CDR1 reads DFQATT; CDR2 reads SNEGSKA (reference sequence). Trimming pared 0 bases from V and 5 bases from J, leaving 10 bases between. The CDR3 runs 13 residues. In DNA, the CDR3 is TGCAGTGCTAGAGACAGGGAAGAATATGGCTACACCCTC. Translating it yields CSARDREEYGYTL.

This chain links TRBV2 with TRBJ2-1; 10 nucleotides agree with TRBD2. J was trimmed by 9 bases and V by 3 bases; bases with no gene match: 5. The CDR3 contains 14 residues. Germline V CDR1 and CDR2: SNHLY, FYNNEI. The CDR3 loop is CASSESGGAAEQFF. CDR3 in DNA: TGTGCCAGCAGTGAGAGCGGGGGGGCAGCTGAGCAGTTCTTC. Together with reference TRBV2 and TRBJ2-1, the CDR3 gives the full variable domain: EPEVTQTPSHQVTQMGQEVILRCVPISNHLYFYWYRQILGQKVEFLVSFYNNEISEKSEIFDDQFSVERPDGSNFTLKIRSTKLEDSAMYFCASSESGGAAEQFFGPGTRLTVL.

The V call is TRBV7-9, the J call TRBJ1-2; 9 bases map to TRBD1. CDR3 length: 16 residues. Germline V gene data show CDR1 as SEHNR and CDR2 as FQNEAQ (reference sequence). Losses at the gene ends were 5 bases for V and 5 bases for J; bases not matched to a gene: 12. CDR3 in DNA: TGTGCCAGCAGCGGACCAGGGACAGGGAGGACATATGGCTACACCTTC. This sequence encodes CASSGPGTGRTYGYTF. The whole variable domain, remainder taken from reference TRBV7-9 and TRBJ1-2, is DTGVSQNPRHKITKRGQNVTFRCDPISEHNRLYWYRQTLGQGPEFLTYFQNEAQLEKSRLLSDRFSAERPKGSFSTLEIQRTEQGDSAMYLCASSGPGTGRTYGYTFGSGTRLTVV.

The chain has TRBV9 and TRBJ2-2; 9 bases match TRBD1. This CDR3 region has 16 residues. V shed 3 bases, J shed 0 bases, and the junction held 3 bases outside the gene matches. The V gene's germline CDR1 is SGDLS and CDR2 YYNGEE. CDR3 DNA sequence: TGTGCCAGCAGCGACGGGACAGGGACGAACACCGGGGAGCTGTTTTTT. Encoded protein: CASSDGTGTNTGELFF.

This clonotype came up a few times. V is TRBV24-1 and J is TRBJ1-2; no clear D gene. Between the trimmed V and J ends, which lost 9 bases and 0 bases, there was a span of 10 bases. This CDR3 has 13 amino acids. Per the germline V gene, CDR1 is KGHDR and CDR2 is SFDVKD. CDR3 DNA: TGTGCCACCGGCCTATGGACTAACTATGGCTACACCTTC. Translating gives CATGLWTNYGYTF.

The chain is built from TRBV15 and TRBJ1-1; 7 positions match TRBD1. The CDR3 covers 14 residues. V shed 3 bases and J 5 bases; nucleotides not matched to a gene: 6. Germline V gives CDR1 LNHNV, CDR2 YYDKDF (reference sequence). The CDR3 DNA is TGTGCCACCAGCAGGGAGGCAGGGGGAACTGAAGCTTTCTTT. Residues: CATSREAGGTEAFF.

The chain joins TRBV7-2 to TRBJ1-1; a weak D match, TRBD1 (5 bases). The CDR3 covers 14 residues. The V and J ends lost 5 bases and 4 bases respectively, with 14 bases between them. Germline loops: CDR1 SGHTA, CDR2 FQGNSA. In DNA, the CDR3 is TGTGCCAGCAGCACGAGCAGGGAGCGCACTGAAGCTTTCTTT. This codes for CASSTSRERTEAFF.

The chain has TRBV9 and TRBJ1-6; possibly TRBD1 for D (5 bases). This CDR3 spans 16 amino acids. In germline, CDR1 is SGDLS, CDR2 YYNGEE. V was trimmed by 3 bases and J by 10 bases, leaving 20 bases between them. The CDR3 loop is CASSDRGDLTGSPLHF. As DNA, the CDR3 is TGTGCCAGCAGCGATCGAGGGGACCTAACTGGGTCACCCCTCCACTTT.

This clonotype occurred a few times. The chain couples TRBV7-9 to TRBJ1-3, with a possible D match to TRBD1 (5 bases). The CDR3 has 14 amino acids. Germline V lookup: CDR1 SEHNR, CDR2 FQNEAQ (reference sequence). The V gene lost 5 bases and the J gene lost 1 base, with 9 bases spanning the gap. CDR3 nucleotide sequence: TGTGCCAGCAGCCGGGACCTTTCTGGAAACACCATATATTTT. It encodes CASSRDLSGNTIYF.

The genes are TRBV6-2 or TRBV6-3 and TRBJ2-2; D ambiguous. The germline V gene has CDR1 MNHEY and CDR2 SVGEGT. V gave up 7 bases and J gave up 1 base, with 10 bases separating them. This CDR3 spans 14 amino acids. The CDR3 sequence is CASTETMNTGELFF. The CDR3 region has the DNA TGTGCCAGCACCGAAACTATGAACACCGGGGAGCTGTTTTTT.

The chain uses TRBV15 and TRBJ1-6, with D unresolved. Germline V gene data show CDR1 as LNHNV and CDR2 as YYDKDF (reference sequence). This CDR3 is 13 amino acids long. Trimming pared 4 bases from V and 7 bases from J, leaving 8 bases between. Written as DNA, the CDR3 is TGTGCCACCAGCACAGGAGGGAATTCACCCCTCCACTTT. This gives the protein CATSTGGNSPLHF.

The chain carries TRBV20-1 and TRBJ1-2; 7 bases line up with TRBD1. The length of the CDR3 is 12 residues. The V segment lost 6 bases and the J segment 2 bases; nucleotides outside the gene matches: 3. Germline V gives CDR1 DFQATT, CDR2 SNEGSKA (reference sequence). CDR3 DNA sequence: TGCAGTGCCCCGGACAGGAACTATGGCTACACCTTC. Amino acids: CSAPDRNYGYTF.

The chain employs TRBV10-3 and TRBJ2-2; 10 bases agree with TRBD2. The V and J ends lost 10 bases and 5 bases, in that order; junction bases with no gene match: 7. The CDR3 consists of 14 residues. CDR1 and CDR2 from the germline V gene are ENHRY and SYGVKD. The CDR3 here is CATLTSGLTGELFF. In nucleotides, the CDR3 is TGTGCCACCTTGACTAGCGGGCTTACCGGGGAGCTGTTTTTT.

The V call is TRBV5-1, the J call TRBJ1-5; tentative D call: TRBD1 (5 bases). This CDR3 has 15 residues. Germline assignment: CDR1 SGHRS and CDR2 YFSETQ. V lost 0 bases and J 6 bases, leaving 13 bases between the germline ends. The CDR3 region is CASSLVAGGGQPQHF. In DNA form, the CDR3 reads TGCGCCAGCAGCTTGGTTGCCGGGGGAGGTCAGCCCCAGCATTTT.

This clonotype was found a few times. This chain connects TRBV10-3 to TRBJ2-7, with D possibly being TRBD2 (6 bases). Germline-derived CDR1 and CDR2 are ENHRY and SYGVKD. The CDR3 is 15 residues long. With 3 bases removed from V and 0 bases from J, the gap between germline ends came to 12 bases. CDR3 DNA: TGTGCCATCAGTGACGGGACTGGGAGCTCCTACGAGCAGTACTTC. Encoded protein: CAISDGTGSSYEQYF.

This clonotype occurred a few times. One junction end does not reproduce the germline sequence, and a read error may be involved. The chain links TRBV7-7 to TRBJ2-7; D uncertain. The CDR3 totals 15 residues. Germline-derived CDR1 and CDR2 are SSHAT and FNYEAQ (reference sequence). In DNA form, the CDR3 reads TGTGCTAGCAGCCCTTGGGCAGGCAGCTCCTACGAGCAGTACTTC. This codes for CASSPWAGSSYEQYF.